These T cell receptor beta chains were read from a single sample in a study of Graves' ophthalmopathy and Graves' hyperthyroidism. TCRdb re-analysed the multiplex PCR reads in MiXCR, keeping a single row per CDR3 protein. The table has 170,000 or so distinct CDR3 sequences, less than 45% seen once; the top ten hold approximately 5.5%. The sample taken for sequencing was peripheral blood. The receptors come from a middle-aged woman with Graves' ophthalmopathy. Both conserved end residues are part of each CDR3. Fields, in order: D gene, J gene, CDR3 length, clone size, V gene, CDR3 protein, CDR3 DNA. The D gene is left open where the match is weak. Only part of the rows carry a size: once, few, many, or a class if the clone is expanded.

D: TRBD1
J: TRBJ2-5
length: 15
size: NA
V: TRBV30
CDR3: CAWSGGRGWGETQYF
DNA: TGTGCCTGGAGTGGAGGCAGGGGGTGGGGAGAGACCCAGTACTTC

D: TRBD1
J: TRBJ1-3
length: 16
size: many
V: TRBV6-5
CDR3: CASSYSPGGPGNTIYF
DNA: TGTGCCAGCAGTTACTCACCAGGGGGCCCTGGAAACACCATATATTTT

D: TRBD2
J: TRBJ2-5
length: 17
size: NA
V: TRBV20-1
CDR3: CSARPGLAGASPETQYF
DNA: TGCAGTGCTAGGCCAGGACTAGCGGGCGCCTCCCCAGAGACCCAGTACTTC

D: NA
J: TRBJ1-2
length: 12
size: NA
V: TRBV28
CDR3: CASSRTASGYTF
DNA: TGTGCCAGCAGCCGGACAGCCTCTGGCTACACCTTC

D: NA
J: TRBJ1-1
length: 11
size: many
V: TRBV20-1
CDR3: CSAVPGTEAFF
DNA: TGCAGTGCTGTCCCCGGGACTGAAGCTTTCTTT

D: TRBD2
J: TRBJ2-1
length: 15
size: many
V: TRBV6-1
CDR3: CASSTGTSGVREQFF
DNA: TGTGCCAGCAGTACAGGGACTAGCGGAGTTAGAGAGCAGTTCTTC

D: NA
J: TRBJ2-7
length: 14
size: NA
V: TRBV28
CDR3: CASSRPTGYYEQYF
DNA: TGTGCCAGCAGTCGCCCCACAGGGTACTACGAGCAGTACTTC

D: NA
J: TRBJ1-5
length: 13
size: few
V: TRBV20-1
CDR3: CSASLRGNQPQHF
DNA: TGCAGTGCTTCCCTCAGGGGCAATCAGCCCCAGCATTTT

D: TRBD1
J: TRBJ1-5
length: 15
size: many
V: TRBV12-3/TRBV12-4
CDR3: CASSLGTGTGQPQHF
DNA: TGTGCCAGCAGCCTAGGGACAGGGACAGGTCAGCCCCAGCATTTT

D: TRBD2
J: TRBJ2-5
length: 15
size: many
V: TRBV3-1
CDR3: CASSQAAGVVETQYF
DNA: TGTGCCAGCAGCCAAGCGGCGGGGGTGGTGGAGACCCAGTACTTC

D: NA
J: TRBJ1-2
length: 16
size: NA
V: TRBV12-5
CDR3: CASGLVRGGATYGYTF
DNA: TGTGCTAGTGGTTTGGTACGGGGGGGCGCAACCTATGGCTACACCTTC

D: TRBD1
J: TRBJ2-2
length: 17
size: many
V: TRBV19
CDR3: CASSRGTGGGNTGELFF
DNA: TGTGCCAGTAGTAGAGGGACAGGAGGTGGGAACACCGGGGAGCTGTTTTTT

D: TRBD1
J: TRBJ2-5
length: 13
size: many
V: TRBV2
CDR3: CASRTGGGETQYF
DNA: TGTGCCAGCAGAACAGGGGGCGGGGAGACCCAGTACTTC

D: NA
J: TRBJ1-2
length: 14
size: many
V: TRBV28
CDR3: CASNLGGANYGYTF
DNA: TGTGCCAGTAACCTAGGGGGAGCTAACTATGGCTACACCTTC

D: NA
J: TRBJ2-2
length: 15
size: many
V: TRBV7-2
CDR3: CASSSAGQYTGELFF
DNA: TGTGCCAGCAGCTCGGCCGGACAGTACACCGGGGAGCTGTTTTTT

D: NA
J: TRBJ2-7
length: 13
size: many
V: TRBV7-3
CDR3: CASSQDQTGEQYF
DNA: TGTGCCAGCAGCCAGGACCAAACGGGCGAGCAGTACTTC

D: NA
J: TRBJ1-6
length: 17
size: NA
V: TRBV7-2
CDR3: CASSSKSTLGGNSPLHF
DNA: TGTGCCAGCAGCTCCAAGTCGACGTTGGGGGGTAATTCACCCCTCCACTTT

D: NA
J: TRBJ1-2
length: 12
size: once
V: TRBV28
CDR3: CASSLSTRDYTF
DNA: TGTGCCAGCAGTTTAAGTACCCGTGACTACACCTTC

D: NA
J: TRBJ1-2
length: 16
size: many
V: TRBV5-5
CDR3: CASSPQLAGFTIGYTF
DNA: TGTGCCAGCAGCCCACAGCTTGCAGGCTTTACTATTGGCTACACCTTC

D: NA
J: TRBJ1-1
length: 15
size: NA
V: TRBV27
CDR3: CASSLFGGRNTEAFF
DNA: TGTGCCAGCAGTTTATTCGGGGGACGAAACACTGAAGCTTTCTTT

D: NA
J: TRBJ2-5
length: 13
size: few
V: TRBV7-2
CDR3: CASSLVRLETQYF
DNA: TGTGCCAGCAGCTTAGTACGCTTAGAGACCCAGTACTTC

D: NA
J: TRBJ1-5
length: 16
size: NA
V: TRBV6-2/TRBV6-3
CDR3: CASSYTGTPTNQPQHF
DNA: TGTGCCAGCAGTTACACCGGGACACCGACCAATCAGCCCCAGCATTTT

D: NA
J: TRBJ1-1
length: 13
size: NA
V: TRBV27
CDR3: CASSPGEDTEAFF
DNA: TGTGCCAGCAGCCCCGGGGAGGACACTGAAGCTTTCTTT

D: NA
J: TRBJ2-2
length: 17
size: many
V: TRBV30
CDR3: CAWNGGRGRSNTGELFF
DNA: TGTGCCTGGAATGGGGGTAGGGGCCGGTCGAACACCGGGGAGCTGTTTTTT

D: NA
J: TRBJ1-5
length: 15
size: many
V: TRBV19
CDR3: CASSFAGNSNQPQHF
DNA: TGTGCCAGTAGTTTTGCAGGGAACAGCAATCAGCCCCAGCATTTT

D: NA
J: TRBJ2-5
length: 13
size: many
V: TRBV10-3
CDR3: CAISEWREETQYF
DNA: TGTGCCATCAGTGAGTGGCGGGAAGAGACCCAGTACTTC

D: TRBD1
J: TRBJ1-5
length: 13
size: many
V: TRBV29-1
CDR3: CSVVQGGDQPQHF
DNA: TGCAGCGTTGTACAGGGGGGGGATCAGCCCCAGCATTTT

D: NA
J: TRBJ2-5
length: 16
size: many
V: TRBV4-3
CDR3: CASSHTFSRRGETQYF
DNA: TGCGCCAGCAGCCATACATTTAGCCGTCGGGGAGAGACCCAGTACTTC

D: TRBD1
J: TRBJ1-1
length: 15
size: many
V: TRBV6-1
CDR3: CASSQAGGTNTEAFF
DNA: TGTGCCAGCAGTCAAGCAGGGGGCACGAACACTGAAGCTTTCTTT

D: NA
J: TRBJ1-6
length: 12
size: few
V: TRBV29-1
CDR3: CSVEMQDGRLHF
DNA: TGCAGCGTTGAGATGCAGGACGGTCGACTCCACTTT

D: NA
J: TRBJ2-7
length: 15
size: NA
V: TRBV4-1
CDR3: CASSRGGTNSYEQYF
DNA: TGTGCCAGCAGCCGGGGAGGTACTAACTCCTACGAGCAGTACTTC

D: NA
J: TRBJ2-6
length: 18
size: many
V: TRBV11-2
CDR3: CASSPRGGGASGANVLTF
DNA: TGTGCCAGCAGCCCCCGGGGAGGGGGCGCTTCTGGGGCCAACGTCCTGACTTTC

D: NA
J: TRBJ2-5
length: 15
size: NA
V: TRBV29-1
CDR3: CSASVGTGLKETQYF
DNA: TGCAGCGCATCAGTGGGGACTGGATTAAAAGAGACCCAGTACTTC

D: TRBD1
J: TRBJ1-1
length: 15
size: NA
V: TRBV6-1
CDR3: CASSRGGGQGSEAFF
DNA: TGTGCCAGCAGTAGGGGGGGAGGACAGGGCTCTGAAGCTTTCTTT

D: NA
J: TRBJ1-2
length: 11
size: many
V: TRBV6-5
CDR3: CASGSNYGYTF
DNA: TGTGCCAGCGGGTCTAACTATGGCTACACCTTC

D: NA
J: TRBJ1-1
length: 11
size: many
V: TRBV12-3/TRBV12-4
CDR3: CASLVALEAFF
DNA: TGTGCCAGCCTGGTGGCTCTTGAAGCTTTCTTT

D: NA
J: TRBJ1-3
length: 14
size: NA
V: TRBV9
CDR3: CASSPDSSGNTIYF
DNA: TGTGCCAGCAGCCCGGACAGCTCTGGAAACACCATATATTTT

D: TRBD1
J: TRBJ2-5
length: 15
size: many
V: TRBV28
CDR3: CASSLSGTGQETQYF
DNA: TGTGCCAGCAGTCTTAGTGGGACAGGCCAAGAGACCCAGTACTTC

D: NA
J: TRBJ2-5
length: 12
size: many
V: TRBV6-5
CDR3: CASSYSRETQYF
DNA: TGTGCCAGCAGTTACTCGCGCGAGACCCAGTACTTC

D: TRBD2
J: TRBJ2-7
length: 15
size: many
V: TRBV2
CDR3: CASSEVTSGGQEQYF
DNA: TGTGCCAGCAGTGAAGTGACTAGCGGGGGTCAAGAGCAGTACTTC

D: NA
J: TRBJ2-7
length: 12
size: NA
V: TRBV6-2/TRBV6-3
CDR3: CEVQGHAYEQYF
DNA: TGCGAAGTTCAGGGGCATGCCTACGAGCAGTACTTC

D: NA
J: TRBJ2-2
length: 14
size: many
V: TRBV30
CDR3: CAWSVLHNTGELFF
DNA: TGTGCCTGGAGTGTACTACACAACACCGGGGAGCTGTTTTTT

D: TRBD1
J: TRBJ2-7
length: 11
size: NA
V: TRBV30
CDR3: CAQSQGAEQYF
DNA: TGTGCCCAATCCCAGGGGGCCGAGCAGTACTTC

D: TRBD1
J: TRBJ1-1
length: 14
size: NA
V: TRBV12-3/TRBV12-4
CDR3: CASSQTGGETEAFF
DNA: TGTGCCAGCAGTCAAACAGGGGGAGAGACTGAAGCTTTCTTT

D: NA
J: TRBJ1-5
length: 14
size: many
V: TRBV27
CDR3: CASSWSRGLKPQHF
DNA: TGTGCCAGCAGTTGGAGTCGGGGTTTGAAGCCCCAGCATTTT

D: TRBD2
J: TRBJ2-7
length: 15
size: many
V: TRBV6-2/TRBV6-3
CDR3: CASSYYGTTPYEQYF
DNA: TGTGCCAGCAGTTACTACGGGACTACCCCGTACGAGCAGTACTTC